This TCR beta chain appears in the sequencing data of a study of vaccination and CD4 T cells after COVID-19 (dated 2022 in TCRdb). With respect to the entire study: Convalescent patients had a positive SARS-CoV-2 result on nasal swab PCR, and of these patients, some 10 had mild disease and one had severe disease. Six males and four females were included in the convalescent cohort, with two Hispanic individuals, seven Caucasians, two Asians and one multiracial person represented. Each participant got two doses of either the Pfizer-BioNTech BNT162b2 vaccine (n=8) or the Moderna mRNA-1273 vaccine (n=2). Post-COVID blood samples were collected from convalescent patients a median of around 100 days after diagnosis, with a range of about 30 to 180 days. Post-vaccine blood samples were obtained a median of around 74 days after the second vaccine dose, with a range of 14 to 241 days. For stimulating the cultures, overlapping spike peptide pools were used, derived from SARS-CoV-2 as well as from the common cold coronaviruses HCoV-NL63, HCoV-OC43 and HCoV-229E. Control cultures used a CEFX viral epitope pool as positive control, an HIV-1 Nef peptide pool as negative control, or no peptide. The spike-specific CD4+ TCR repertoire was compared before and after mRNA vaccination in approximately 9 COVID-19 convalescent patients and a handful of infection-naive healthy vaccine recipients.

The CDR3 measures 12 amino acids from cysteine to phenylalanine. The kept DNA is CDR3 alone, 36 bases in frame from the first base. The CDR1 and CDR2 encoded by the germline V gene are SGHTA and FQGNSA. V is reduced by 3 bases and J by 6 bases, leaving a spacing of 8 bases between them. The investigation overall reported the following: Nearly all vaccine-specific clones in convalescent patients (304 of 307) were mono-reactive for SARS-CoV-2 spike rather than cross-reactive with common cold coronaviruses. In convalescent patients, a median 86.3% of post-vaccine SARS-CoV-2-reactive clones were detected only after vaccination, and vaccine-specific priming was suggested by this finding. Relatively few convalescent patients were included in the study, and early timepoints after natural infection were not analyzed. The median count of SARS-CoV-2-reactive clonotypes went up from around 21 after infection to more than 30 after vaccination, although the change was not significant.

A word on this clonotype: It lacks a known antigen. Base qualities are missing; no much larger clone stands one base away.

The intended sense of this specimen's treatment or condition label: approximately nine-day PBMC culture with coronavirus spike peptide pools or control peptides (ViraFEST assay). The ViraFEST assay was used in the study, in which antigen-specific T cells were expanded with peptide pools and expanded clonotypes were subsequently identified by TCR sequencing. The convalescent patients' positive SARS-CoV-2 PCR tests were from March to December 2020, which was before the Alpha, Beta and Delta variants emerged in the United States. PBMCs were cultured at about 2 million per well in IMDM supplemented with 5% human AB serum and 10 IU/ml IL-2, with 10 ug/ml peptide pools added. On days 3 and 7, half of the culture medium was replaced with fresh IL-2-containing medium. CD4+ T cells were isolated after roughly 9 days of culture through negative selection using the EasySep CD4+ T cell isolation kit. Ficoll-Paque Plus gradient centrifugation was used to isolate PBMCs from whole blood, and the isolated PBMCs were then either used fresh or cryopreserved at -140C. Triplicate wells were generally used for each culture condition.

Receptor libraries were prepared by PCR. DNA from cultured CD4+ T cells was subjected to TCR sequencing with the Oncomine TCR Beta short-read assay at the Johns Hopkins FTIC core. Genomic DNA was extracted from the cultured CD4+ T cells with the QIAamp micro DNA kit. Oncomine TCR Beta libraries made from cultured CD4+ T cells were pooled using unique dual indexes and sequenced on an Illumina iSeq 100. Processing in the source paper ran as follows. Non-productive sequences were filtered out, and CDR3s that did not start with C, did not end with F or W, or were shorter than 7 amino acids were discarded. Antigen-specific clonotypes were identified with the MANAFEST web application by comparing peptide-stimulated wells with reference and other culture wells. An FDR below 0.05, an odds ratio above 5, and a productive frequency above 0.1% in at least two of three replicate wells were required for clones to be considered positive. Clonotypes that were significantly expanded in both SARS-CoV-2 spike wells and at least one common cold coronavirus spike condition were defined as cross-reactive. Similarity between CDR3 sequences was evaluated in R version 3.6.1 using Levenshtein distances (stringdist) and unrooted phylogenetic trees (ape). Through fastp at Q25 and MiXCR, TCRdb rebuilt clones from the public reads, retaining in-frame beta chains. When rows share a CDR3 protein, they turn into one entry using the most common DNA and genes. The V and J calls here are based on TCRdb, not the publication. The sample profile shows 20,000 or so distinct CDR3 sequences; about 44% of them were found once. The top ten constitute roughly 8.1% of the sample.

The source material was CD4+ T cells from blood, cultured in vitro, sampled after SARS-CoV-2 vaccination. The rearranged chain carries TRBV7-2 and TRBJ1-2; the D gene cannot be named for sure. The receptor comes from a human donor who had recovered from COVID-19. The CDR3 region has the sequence CASSLPDHGYTF. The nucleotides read TGTGCCAGCAGCTTGCCCGACCATGGCTACACCTTC.